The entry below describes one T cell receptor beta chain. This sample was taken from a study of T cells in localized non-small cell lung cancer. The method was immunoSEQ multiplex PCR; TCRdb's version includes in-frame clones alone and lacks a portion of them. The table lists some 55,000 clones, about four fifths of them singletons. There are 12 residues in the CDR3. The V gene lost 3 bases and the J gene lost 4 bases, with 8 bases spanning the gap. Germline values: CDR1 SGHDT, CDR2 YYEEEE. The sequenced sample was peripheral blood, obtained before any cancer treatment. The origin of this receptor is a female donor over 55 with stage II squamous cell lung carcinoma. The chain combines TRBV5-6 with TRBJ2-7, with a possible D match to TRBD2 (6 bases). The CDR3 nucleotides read TGTGCCAGCAGCTCCGGGACTTACGAGCAGTACTTC. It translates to CASSSGTYEQYF.